These T cell receptor beta chains were read from a single sample in a study of blood T cells in healthy people across ages. TCRdb ran MiXCR on the 5' RACE reads and lists one entry per CDR3 protein. The repertoire has some 640,000 distinct CDR3 sequences, less than 35% of them found once; the top ten carry 15% to 17%. What was sequenced was blood. These receptors all stem from a woman older than 75 in good health. Both conserved end residues are part of each CDR3. A D gene is named only where the DNA matches it firmly. Size tells how often a clone was seen (once, few, many) or the class of an expanded clone, and some rows leave it out.

.	TRBV20-1	many	TRBJ2-7	CSARDLGGPYEQYF	TGCAGTGCGAGAGATCTTGGGGGCCCCTACGAGCAGTACTTC
.	TRBV2	.	TRBJ1-5	CATTGESNQPQHF	TGTGCCACGACAGGCGAAAGCAATCAGCCCCAGCATTTT
.	TRBV7-2	.	TRBJ2-2	CASSPPGRELFF	TGTGCCAGCAGCCCACCCGGGAGGGAGCTGTTTTTT
.	TRBV3-1	many	TRBJ2-4	CASSQDPGKLSKNIQYF	TGTGCCAGCAGCCAAGACCCGGGAAAGCTCTCCAAAAACATTCAGTACTTC
.	TRBV5-1	.	TRBJ2-7	CASSWRGTSYEQYF	TGCGCCAGCAGCTGGAGGGGGACATCCTACGAGCAGTACTTC
TRBD2	TRBV27	.	TRBJ2-7	CASSLRAGGYSYNEQYF	TGTGCCAGCAGTTTAAGGGCGGGGGGCTACTCCTACAATGAGCAGTACTTC
TRBD1	TRBV6-1	few	TRBJ2-7	CASRRGQSCEQYF	TGTGCCAGCAGGAGGGGACAGTCCTGCGAGCAGTACTTC
.	TRBV7-8	many	TRBJ2-1	CASSRTNVYEQFF	TGTGCCAGCAGCCGCACCAACGTGTATGAGCAGTTCTTC
.	TRBV7-8	many	TRBJ1-3	CASSLVPLQDSGNTIYF	TGTGCCAGCAGCTTAGTTCCTCTACAGGACTCTGGAAACACCATATATTTT
.	TRBV6-6	once	TRBJ2-7	CASSYSTVREQYF	TGTGCCAGCAGTTACTCGACAGTCCGCGAGCAGTACTTC
.	TRBV4-3	many	TRBJ1-2	CASSQVIRGRAKYGYTF	TGCGCCAGCAGCCAAGTAATCAGGGGTCGGGCTAAGTATGGCTACACCTTC
TRBD2	TRBV29-1	many	TRBJ2-1	CSVDIAGGRPEQFF	TGCAGCGTAGATATAGCGGGCGGCCGGCCTGAGCAGTTCTTC
TRBD1	TRBV7-2	.	TRBJ1-1	CASSLVRTGNAFF	TGTGCCAGCAGCTTAGTGAGGACAGGGAATGCTTTCTTT
.	TRBV28	many	TRBJ2-1	CASSLYFEGEEGPYNEQFF	TGTGCCAGCAGTTTATACTTTGAAGGGGAGGAAGGGCCCTACAATGAGCAGTTCTTC
.	TRBV29-1	.	TRBJ1-1	CSVEEQGTEAFF	TGCAGCGTTGAAGAGCAGGGCACTGAAGCTTTCTTT
.	TRBV6-2/TRBV6-3	many	TRBJ2-3	CASKARGLTDTDTQYF	TGTGCCAGTAAGGCCCGGGGGCTTACTGACACAGATACGCAGTATTTT
.	TRBV20-1	many	TRBJ1-1	CSARPRDTYYTEAFF	TGCAGTGCTAGACCGCGGGACACCTATTACACTGAAGCTTTCTTT
.	TRBV5-6	many	TRBJ2-7	CASSGAAGAFSYEQYF	TGTGCCAGCAGCGGAGCTGCGGGGGCATTCTCCTACGAGCAGTACTTC
TRBD2	TRBV27	many	TRBJ2-1	CASSFHGLAGGQEQFF	TGTGCCAGCAGTTTCCACGGACTAGCGGGGGGGCAGGAGCAGTTCTTC
TRBD1	TRBV20-1	.	TRBJ1-2	CRAVQGASGYTF	TGCAGGGCTGTACAGGGGGCGAGTGGCTACACCTTC
.	TRBV4-3	many	TRBJ1-1	CASSQEPAGNTWGTEAFF	TGCGCCAGCAGCCAAGAGCCGGCAGGGAATACGTGGGGCACTGAAGCTTTCTTT
.	TRBV27	many	TRBJ2-7	CASSRDAFSYEQYF	TGTGCCAGCAGCCGGGACGCCTTTTCCTACGAGCAGTACTTC
TRBD2	TRBV7-3	.	TRBJ2-3	CASSLRLAGAGDTQYF	TGTGCCAGCAGCTTAAGGCTAGCGGGGGCGGGGGATACGCAGTATTTT
.	TRBV20-1	many	TRBJ2-1	CSARSTGLVSYNEQFF	TGCAGTGCCCGAAGTACCGGGCTAGTGTCCTACAATGAGCAGTTCTTC
.	TRBV7-9	many	TRBJ2-3	CASSFEGIDTDTQYF	TGTGCCAGCAGCTTTGAAGGAATCGACACAGATACGCAGTATTTT
TRBD1	TRBV29-1	few	TRBJ2-3	CSLLEGQGPADTQYF	TGCAGCCTCTTGGAGGGACAGGGCCCGGCGGATACGCAGTATTTT
TRBD2	TRBV7-3	many	TRBJ2-3	CASSGAASGGDTQYF	TGTGCCAGCAGCGGGGCGGCTAGCGGGGGAGATACGCAGTATTTT
.	TRBV5-1	many	TRBJ2-1	CASRRGTPATSNEQFF	TGCGCCAGCAGACGCGGGACTCCCGCCACGTCCAATGAGCAGTTCTTC
.	TRBV3-1	many	TRBJ2-5	CASSPTDQETQYF	TGTGCCAGCAGCCCGACAGACCAAGAGACCCAGTACTTC
.	TRBV30	many	TRBJ1-4	CAWSEGAAAEKLFF	TGTGCCTGGAGCGAAGGGGCCGCGGCGGAAAAACTGTTTTTT
.	TRBV6-6	.	TRBJ1-2	CASTIIGDRSGYTF	TGTGCCAGCACCATTATCGGGGATCGTAGCGGCTACACCTTC
TRBD1	TRBV19	.	TRBJ2-7	CASSRDRVSYNEQYF	TGTGCCAGTAGTCGGGACAGGGTTAGCTACAATGAGCAGTACTTC
.	TRBV28	.	TRBJ2-2	CASSRSAGELFF	TGTGCCAGCAGCCGGAGCGCCGGGGAGCTGTTTTTT
.	TRBV4-3	few	TRBJ1-4	CASNTAVGANEKLFF	TGCGCCAGCAACACGGCGGTGGGAGCTAATGAAAAACTGTTTTTT
.	TRBV20-1	many	TRBJ1-1	CSAAPDSAMMNTEAFF	TGCAGTGCTGCCCCCGACAGTGCAATGATGAACACTGAAGCTTTCTTT
TRBD1	TRBV12-3/TRBV12-4	many	TRBJ1-1	CASSLPVSRTGEGTEAFF	TGTGCCAGCAGTTTACCCGTCTCCCGGACAGGGGAGGGCACTGAAGCTTTCTTT
TRBD1	TRBV7-2	many	TRBJ1-6	CASSQRTGGNSPLHF	TGTGCCAGCAGCCAAAGAACAGGGGGCAATTCACCCCTCCACTTT
.	TRBV20-1	many	TRBJ1-5	CSARRAGINQPQHF	TGCAGTGCTAGAAGGGCAGGAATCAATCAGCCCCAGCATTTT
TRBD2	TRBV3-1	many	TRBJ2-3	CASSPLAGESTDTQYF	TGTGCCAGCAGCCCACTAGCGGGGGAGAGCACAGATACGCAGTATTTT
TRBD2	TRBV9	many	TRBJ2-7	CASSKGLAGAKGREQYF	TGTGCCAGCAGCAAGGGACTAGCGGGGGCCAAGGGACGGGAGCAGTACTTC
TRBD1	TRBV7-9	many	TRBJ2-7	CASSSDRGWDEQYF	TGTGCCAGCAGCTCAGACAGGGGCTGGGACGAGCAGTACTTC
TRBD2	TRBV6-2/TRBV6-3	many	TRBJ2-1	CASIPSGGAINEQFF	TGTGCCAGCATACCTAGCGGGGGGGCGATCAATGAGCAGTTCTTC
.	TRBV5-6	many	TRBJ1-2	CASSLTTLANYGYTF	TGTGCCAGCAGCTTGACAACTCTTGCTAACTATGGCTACACCTTC
.	TRBV2	many	TRBJ2-3	CASRLADTQYF	TGTGCCAGCAGGCTAGCTGATACGCAGTATTTT
.	TRBV20-1	many	TRBJ2-7	CSAFGPGYNEQYF	TGCAGTGCTTTCGGGCCCGGGTATAACGAGCAGTACTTC
.	TRBV6-1	many	TRBJ2-5	CASSALLTRQETQYF	TGTGCCAGCAGTGCCCTCCTAACTAGGCAAGAGACCCAGTACTTC
TRBD1	TRBV28	.	TRBJ2-3	CASSHLQGAGTDTQYF	TGTGCCAGCAGTCACCTACAGGGGGCTGGCACAGATACGCAGTATTTT
.	TRBV6-2/TRBV6-3	many	TRBJ2-3	CASSYDLGNFRWDTDTQYF	TGTGCCAGCAGTTACGATCTGGGTAACTTTAGATGGGACACAGATACGCAGTATTTT
TRBD2	TRBV4-1	many	TRBJ2-3	CASSQPASGGATDTQYF	TGCGCCAGCAGCCAACCAGCTAGCGGGGGGGCGACAGATACGCAGTATTTT
.	TRBV4-1	.	TRBJ1-5	CASSQEGGPQHF	TGCGCCAGCAGCCAAGAGGGAGGGCCCCAGCATTTT
.	TRBV14	.	TRBJ2-4	CASSRDGNIQYF	TGTGCCAGCAGCAGAGACGGAAACATTCAGTACTTC
TRBD2	TRBV9	.	TRBJ2-2	CASSPRLAGMTNTGELFF	TGTGCCAGCAGCCCCCGACTAGCGGGGATGACGAACACCGGGGAGCTGTTTTTT
TRBD1	TRBV27	many	TRBJ1-2	CASSSNAGQTYGYTF	TGTGCCAGCAGTTCGAACGCGGGACAGACCTATGGCTACACCTTC
TRBD1	TRBV7-2	.	TRBJ2-3	CASSRDRVSTQYF	TGTGCCAGCAGCCGCGACAGGGTTTCTACGCAGTATTTT
TRBD1	TRBV5-7	few	TRBJ1-1	CASSSPGQGVVTAEAFF	TGTGCCAGCAGCTCTCCGGGACAGGGGGTGGTGACGGCTGAAGCTTTCTTT
.	TRBV20-1	few	TRBJ1-1	CSARGARDSNTEAFF	TGCAGTGCTAGGGGGGCCCGCGACAGTAACACTGAAGCTTTCTTT
TRBD1	TRBV20-1	.	TRBJ1-5	CSARVGLQGRNQPQHF	TGCAGTGCTAGAGTGGGTCTACAGGGGAGGAATCAGCCCCAGCATTTT
.	TRBV7-2	.	TRBJ2-3	CANSPGLGADTQYF	TGTGCCAACAGCCCGGGTTTGGGCGCAGATACGCAGTATTTT
TRBD1	TRBV3-1	.	TRBJ1-2	CASSSYRTGRNYGYTF	TGTGCCAGCAGTTCCTACCGGACAGGGCGGAACTATGGCTACACCTTC